These 20 T cell receptor beta chains originate from one sample sequenced in a study of cytomegalovirus exposure and HLA in healthy donors. Vbeta (60) and Jbeta (13) primers were used in the PCR. The method was immunoSEQ multiplex PCR; TCRdb's version includes in-frame clones alone and lacks a portion of them. The sample lists over 150,000 clones, 84% occurring once. Input material: PBMCs. All receptors come from a man between 18 and 29 years old in good health and CMV-seronegative.

The chain uses TRBV28 and TRBJ2-7; D is perhaps TRBD2 (5 bases). Trimming removed 8 bases from V and 2 bases from J, with 19 bases in between. Germline-derived CDR1 and CDR2 are MDHEN and SYDVKM. The CDR3 runs 15 residues. The CDR3 DNA follows: TGTGCCAGCGGTGCCCGCGGACTCAATGCCTACGAGCAGTACTTC. Translating it yields CASGARGLNAYEQYF.

The table lists this clone with a few counts. J is TRBJ1-1 and V is TRBV4-1; D ambiguous. V shed 0 bases and J shed 4 bases, with 15 bases lying between them. The CDR3 loop spans 16 amino acids. Looked up from germline, CDR1 is MGHRA and CDR2 is YSYEKL. The CDR3 region has the DNA TGCGCCAGCAGCCAAGACCCCATCGCGGAGAGCACTGAAGCTTTCTTT. Amino acid sequence: CASSQDPIAESTEAFF.

The chain links TRBV4-1 to TRBJ1-4; 8 bases agree with TRBD1. This CDR3 is built from 16 residues. Trimming removed 3 bases from V and 1 base from J; junction bases left unmatched: 4. CDR1 and CDR2 from the germline V gene are MGHRA and YSYEKL. CDR3 nucleotide sequence: TGCGCCAGCAGCCAGACAGGGGCAGGAACTAATGAAAAACTGTTTTTT. The encoded protein is CASSQTGAGTNEKLFF.

V gene TRBV9 combines with J gene TRBJ1-1; unclear D gene. Germline values: CDR1 SGDLS, CDR2 YYNGEE. The CDR3 runs 13 residues. V was trimmed by 10 bases and J by 0 bases, leaving 13 bases between them. CDR3 DNA: TGTGCCGCCGGGGTGGGCCTGAACACTGAAGCTTTCTTT. It codes for CAAGVGLNTEAFF.

V usage is TRBV7-9 and J usage is TRBJ2-7; weak D call: TRBD2 (6 bases). CDR1 and CDR2 (germline): SEHNR, FQNEAQ (reference sequence). The CDR3 runs 14 residues. Trimming left V 4 bases short and J 3 bases short, with 13 bases between. The CDR3 nucleotides read TGTGCCAGCAGCTCCTCCGGGCGGGACTACGAGCAGTACTTC. It encodes CASSSSGRDYEQYF.

The genes are TRBV6-5 and TRBJ2-5; 7 bases map to TRBD2. The J call is in doubt because the DNA end fits TRBJ2-7 better. The CDR3 totals 16 residues. CDR1 MNHEY and CDR2 SVGAGI come from the germline V gene. The CDR3 protein is CASSYGGAGTFYEQYF. Here the CDR3 DNA reads TGTGCCAGCAGTTACGGAGGAGCGGGGACGTTCTACGAGCAGTACTTC.

CDR3 in DNA: TGTGCCAGCAGTGCGGGGTCCACTGAAGCTTTCTTT. It yields the protein CASSAGSTEAFF. V usage is TRBV27 and J usage is TRBJ1-1, with D hard to call. The CDR3 covers 12 residues. The ends were cut back, 5 bases at V and 4 bases at J, with 8 bases in the middle. Germline CDR1 reads MNHEY; CDR2 reads SMNVEV (reference sequence).

The chain uses TRBV6-5 and TRBJ2-1; the match to TRBD1 covers 11 bases. Trimming at V came to 5 bases and at J to 1 base, leaving 1 base not matched to a gene. This CDR3 is built from 15 residues. CDR1 and CDR2 (germline): MNHEY, SVGAGI. The DNA of the CDR3 is TGTGCCAGCAGTCGGGACAGGGGGTCCTACAATGAGCAGTTCTTC. Translation: CASSRDRGSYNEQFF.

The chain has TRBV28 and TRBJ1-5; 9 nucleotides match TRBD1. The CDR3 runs 15 residues. V shed 4 bases and J 2 bases; nucleotides not matched to a gene: 3. The V gene's germline CDR1 is MDHEN and CDR2 SYDVKM. This CDR3 is CASSSGQGGNQPQHF. The CDR3 DNA is TGTGCCAGCAGTTCGGGACAGGGTGGCAATCAGCCCCAGCATTTT.

V is TRBV29-1 and J is TRBJ1-2; D is uncertain. V lost 4 bases and J 5 bases, leaving 11 bases between the germline ends. Germline V gene sequence: CDR1 SQVTM, CDR2 ANQGSEA. The CDR3 is made up of 12 amino acids. The CDR3 sequence: CSVGEGSYGYTF. The DNA of the CDR3 is TGCAGCGTTGGTGAGGGCTCGTATGGCTACACCTTC. The full variable domain, its missing parts supplied by reference TRBV29-1 and TRBJ1-2, is SAVISQKPSRDICQRGTSLTIQCQVDSQVTMMFWYRQQPGQSLTLIATANQGSEATYESGFVIDKFPISRPNLTFSTLTVSNMSPEDSSIYLCSVGEGSYGYTFGSGTRLTVV.

This chain connects TRBV28 to TRBJ2-2; 13 bases are shared with TRBD2. The CDR3 length is 16 residues. Germline CDR1 is MDHEN and CDR2 is SYDVKM. The trim removed 6 bases at V and 5 bases at J, leaving 6 bases unmatched. The DNA of the CDR3 is TGTGCCAGCAGCCGCGGACTAGCGGGAGAAACCGGGGAGCTGTTTTTT. It yields the protein CASSRGLAGETGELFF.

The J gene is TRBJ2-1, the V gene TRBV28, with 9 bases that match TRBD2. Germline values: CDR1 MDHEN, CDR2 SYDVKM. CDR3 length equals 15 residues. With V trimmed by 5 bases and J by 5 bases, 7 bases remained unmatched. CDR3 bases: TGTGCCAGCAGTGAGATAGCGGGAGTTGACAATGAGCAGTTCTTC. As protein: CASSEIAGVDNEQFF.

This clone is a singleton in its sample. V usage is TRBV27 and J usage is TRBJ1-5; the D is unclear. The CDR3 length is 12 residues. Between the trimmed V and J ends, which lost 5 bases and 3 bases, there was a span of 5 bases. Germline CDR1 and CDR2: MNHEY and SMNVEV (reference sequence). CDR3 DNA sequence: TGTGCCAGCAGTCACAACAATCAGCCCCAGCATTTT. Residues: CASSHNNQPQHF.

The genes are TRBV5-5 and TRBJ2-3; 7 nucleotides match TRBD2. The CDR3 extends over 16 amino acids. CDR1 and CDR2 (germline): SGHKS, YYEKEE (reference sequence). V lost 0 bases to trimming and J lost 4 bases; unmatched junction nucleotides: 8. CDR3 protein: CASSLAPAGTADTQYF. The CDR3 nucleotides are TGTGCCAGCAGCTTGGCGCCAGCGGGAACAGCAGATACGCAGTATTTT.

V and J are TRBV30 and TRBJ2-7; TRBD1 might be the D (5 bases). The germline V gene encodes CDR1 GTSNPN and CDR2 SVGIG (reference sequence). CDR3 length: 17 residues. Trimming took 3 bases from V and 1 from J, leaving 22 bases between them. For the CDR3, the DNA is TGTGCCTGGAGACCTCATCTAAGGGGTCGGGCGTCCTACGAGCAGTACTTC. This sequence encodes CAWRPHLRGRASYEQYF. Based on the CDR3 plus reference TRBV30 and TRBJ2-7, the full variable domain is SQTIHQWPATLVQPVGSPLSLECTVEGTSNPNLYWYRQAAGRGLQLLFYSVGIGQISSEVPQNLSASRPQDRQFILSSKKLLLSDSGFYLCAWRPHLRGRASYEQYFGPGTRLTVT.

The chain carries TRBV28 and TRBJ2-7; 8 nucleotides agree with TRBD1. There are 15 residues in the CDR3. Germline CDR1 and CDR2: MDHEN and SYDVKM. With 6 bases clipped from V and 3 bases from J, the junction kept 10 bases outside the gene matches. CDR3 amino acids: CASSLTGVLIYEQYF. The CDR3 nucleotides read TGTGCCAGCAGCCTGACAGGGGTGTTAATCTACGAGCAGTACTTC. The whole variable domain, filled in from reference TRBV28 and TRBJ2-7, reads DVKVTQSSRYLVKRTGEKVFLECVQDMDHENMFWYRQDPGLGLRLIYFSYDVKMKEKGDIPEGYSVSREKKERFSLILESASTNQTSMYLCASSLTGVLIYEQYFGPGTRLTVT.

V usage is TRBV9 and J usage is TRBJ1-6; D remains ambiguous. Germline CDR1 and CDR2: SGDLS and YYNGEE. The CDR3 covers 17 residues. V was pared by 0 bases and J by 7 bases, with 17 bases between. This CDR3 reads CASSVGALWRVNSPLHF. CDR3 DNA sequence: TGTGCCAGCAGCGTAGGCGCGTTGTGGAGGGTCAATTCACCCCTCCACTTT.

This clone was detected a few times. The chain has TRBV5-7 and TRBJ1-3; 9 bases map to TRBD1. TRBV5-7 is marked as an open reading frame, function uncertain. This CDR3 region has 17 residues. V shed 5 bases, J shed 2 bases, and the junction held 11 bases outside the gene matches. CDR3: CASRVGTGPRAGNTIYF. The DNA for the CDR3 is TGTGCCAGCAGGGTGGGGACAGGGCCTAGAGCTGGAAACACCATATATTTT.

J is TRBJ2-7 and V is TRBV5-5, with D possibly matching TRBD2 (6 bases). The CDR3 is made up of 19 amino acids. V lost 1 base and J 2 bases, leaving 25 bases between the germline ends. Germline V CDR1 and CDR2: SGHKS, YYEKEE (reference sequence). The CDR3 loop is CASSLLWRDRVTQTYEQYF. Written as DNA, the CDR3 is TGTGCCAGCAGCTTGTTGTGGCGGGACCGCGTTACCCAGACCTACGAGCAGTACTTC.

The chain is built from TRBV18 and TRBJ1-4; TRBD1 agrees at 9 bases. J lost 8 bases, V lost 4 bases, and 5 bases had no gene match. The CDR3 sequence is 14 residues long. Germline V CDR1 and CDR2: KGHSH, LQKENI. The CDR3 coding sequence is TGTGCCAGCTCACAAACGGACAGGGGAGAAAAACTGTTTTTT. Translated: CASSQTDRGEKLFF.